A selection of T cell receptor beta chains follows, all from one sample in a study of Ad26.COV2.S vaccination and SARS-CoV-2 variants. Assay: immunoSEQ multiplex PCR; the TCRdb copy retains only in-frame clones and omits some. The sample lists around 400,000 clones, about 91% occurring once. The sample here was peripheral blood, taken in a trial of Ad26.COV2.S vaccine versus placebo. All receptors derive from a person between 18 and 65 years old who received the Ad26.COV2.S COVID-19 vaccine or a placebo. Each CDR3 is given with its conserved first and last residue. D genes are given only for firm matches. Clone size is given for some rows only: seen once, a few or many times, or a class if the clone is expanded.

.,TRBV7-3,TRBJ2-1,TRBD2,CASSLIPRLAGDGSNEQFF,TGTGCCAGCAGCTTAATCCCCAGACTAGCGGGGGACGGCAGCAATGAGCAGTTCTTC
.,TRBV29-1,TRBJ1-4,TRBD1,CSAGQGMNEKLFF,TGCAGCGCCGGACAGGGGATGAATGAAAAACTGTTTTTT
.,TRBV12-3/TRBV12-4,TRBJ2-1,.,CASSFLGNEQFF,TGTGCCAGCAGTTTTTTGGGGAATGAGCAGTTCTTC
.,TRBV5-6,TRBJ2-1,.,CASSLGLSSYNEQFF,TGTGCCAGCAGCCTGGGCCTTAGCTCCTACAATGAGCAGTTCTTC
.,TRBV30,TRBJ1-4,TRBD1,CAWSPGQEGNEKLFF,TGTGCCTGGAGTCCAGGACAGGAAGGAAACGAAAAACTGTTTTTT
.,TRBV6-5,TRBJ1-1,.,CASSSGLRQGTTEAFF,TGTGCCAGCAGTTCCGGCCTCAGGCAGGGAACCACTGAAGCTTTCTTT
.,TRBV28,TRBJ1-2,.,CASSPGFKTLVGGGYTF,TGTGCCAGCAGTCCGGGGTTTAAGACACTCGTAGGAGGTGGCTACACCTTC
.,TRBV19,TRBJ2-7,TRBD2,CASSVSGISYEQYF,TGTGCCAGTAGTGTTAGCGGGATCTCCTACGAGCAGTACTTC
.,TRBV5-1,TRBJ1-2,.,CASSLSPDPSYGYTF,TGCGCCAGCAGCTTGAGTCCAGATCCCTCCTATGGCTACACCTTC
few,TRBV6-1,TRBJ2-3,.,CASSEEFSDTQYF,TGTGCCAGCAGTGAAGAATTCTCAGATACGCAGTATTTT
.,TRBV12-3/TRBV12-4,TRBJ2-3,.,CASSLKGGGTQYF,TGTGCCAGCAGTTTAAAGGGGGGTGGTACGCAGTATTTT
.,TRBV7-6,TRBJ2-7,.,CASSGYRETYEQYF,TGTGCCAGCAGCGGATACAGGGAGACCTACGAGCAGTACTTC
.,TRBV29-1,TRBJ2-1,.,CSAQTDSHNEQFF,TGCAGCGCCCAAACGGACAGCCACAATGAGCAGTTCTTC
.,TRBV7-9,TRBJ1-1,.,CASSFGVGAEAFF,TGTGCCAGCAGCTTCGGTGTGGGGGCTGAAGCTTTCTTT
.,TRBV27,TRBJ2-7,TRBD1,CASSPPDRTPYEQYF,TGTGCCAGCAGTCCCCCGGACAGGACCCCCTACGAGCAGTACTTC
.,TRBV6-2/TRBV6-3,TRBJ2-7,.,CASSYVYEQYF,TGTGCCAGCAGTTACGTCTACGAGCAGTACTTC